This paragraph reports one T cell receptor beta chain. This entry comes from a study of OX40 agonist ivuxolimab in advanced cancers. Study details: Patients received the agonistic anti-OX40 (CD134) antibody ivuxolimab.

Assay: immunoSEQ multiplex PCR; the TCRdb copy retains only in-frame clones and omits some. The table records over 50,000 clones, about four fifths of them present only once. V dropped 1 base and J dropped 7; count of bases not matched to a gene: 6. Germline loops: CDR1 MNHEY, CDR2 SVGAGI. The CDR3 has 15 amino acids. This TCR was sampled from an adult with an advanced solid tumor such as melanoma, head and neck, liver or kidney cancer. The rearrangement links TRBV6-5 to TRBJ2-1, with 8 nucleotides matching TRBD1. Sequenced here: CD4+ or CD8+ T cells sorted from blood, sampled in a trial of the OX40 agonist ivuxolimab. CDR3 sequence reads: CASSYYGTGGNEQFF. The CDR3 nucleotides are TGTGCCAGCAGTTACTATGGGACAGGCGGGAATGAGCAGTTCTTC.